This section outlines one TCR beta chain sequence together with its context. The assay was immunoSEQ multiplex PCR, and TCRdb's table has in-frame clones only and misses some. The table lists around 330,000 clones, about 74% of them singletons. Deletions cut 0 bases from V and 5 bases from J, with 13 bases between. Germline CDR1 reads ENHRY; CDR2 reads SYGVKD. The CDR3 is 15 amino acids. The data are from a study of shared clonotypes between healthy human individuals. Looking at the study overall: In total, the donors were a couple of women and a few men aged 18 to 49.

The chain employs TRBV10-3 and TRBJ2-5, with D possibly matching TRBD2 (6 bases). The sequence was obtained from a man aged 25 to 40 in good health. The sample comprised memory CD4+ T cells sorted from blood. The subset denotes: CD45RA-negative fraction. This chain's CDR3 is CAISESTEGRETQYF. The CDR3 coding sequence is TGTGCCATCAGTGAGTCGACGGAGGGGCGGGAGACCCAGTACTTC.